This TCR beta chain was captured in a study of CD8+ T cells in alopecia areata. Specified treatment: oral pan-JAK inhibitor, 5-10 mg twice daily. This clone occurred a few times. Extracted RNA was reverse transcribed into cDNA, the sequencing template. Sequencing was performed with immunoSEQ multiplex PCR; in TCRdb, only in-frame clones are kept and a portion is missing. The table includes approximately 200,000 clones, roughly three fifths detected once. The sequence came from a human donor with alopecia areata. The sequencing here drew on CD4+ T cells sorted from blood, taken at week 4, from a patient treated with tofacitinib.

For the CDR3, the DNA is TGTGCCAGCAGCTCCCCTAGCGCACAAGAGACCCAGTACTTC. It encodes CASSSPSAQETQYF. The J gene is TRBJ2-5, the V gene TRBV7-8; maybe TRBD2 (6 bases). Between the trimmed V and J ends, which lost 4 bases and 2 bases, there was a span of 11 bases. The CDR3 consists of 14 residues. Germline values: CDR1 SGHVS, CDR2 FQNEAQ.